Listed below are T cell receptor beta chains from one sample, sequenced in a study. TCRdb reanalysed the 5' RACE reads using MiXCR and keeps one entry per CDR3 protein. The data hold about 40,000 distinct CDR3 sequences, with more than 20% observed a single time. Sequenced material: Tregs sorted from a lymph node. These receptors were taken from a female donor with breast cancer. CDR3s include the opening cysteine and the closing phenylalanine or tryptophan.

v_call: TRBV5-1; cdr3_length: 15; j_call: TRBJ1-4; cdr3_aa: CASGTGTATNEKLFF
v_call: TRBV5-1; cdr3_length: 13; j_call: TRBJ2-1; cdr3_aa: CASSLGFRGEQFF
v_call: TRBV5-6; cdr3_length: 14; j_call: TRBJ1-2; cdr3_aa: CASSLDRGRGGYTF
v_call: TRBV15; cdr3_length: 15; j_call: TRBJ2-3; cdr3_aa: CATSREPKSTDTQYF
v_call: TRBV29-1; cdr3_length: 11; j_call: TRBJ2-7; cdr3_aa: CSVEDLYEQYF
v_call: TRBV27; cdr3_length: 12; j_call: TRBJ2-7; cdr3_aa: CASSSDGYEQYF
v_call: TRBV10-3; cdr3_length: 15; j_call: TRBJ2-6; cdr3_aa: CAIRGLLSGANVLTF
v_call: TRBV7-2; cdr3_length: 13; j_call: TRBJ2-5; cdr3_aa: CASSREPEGTQYF
v_call: TRBV20-1; cdr3_length: 20; j_call: TRBJ2-4; cdr3_aa: CSARPDGLAGRDYAKNIQYF
v_call: TRBV6-2/TRBV6-3; cdr3_length: 14; j_call: TRBJ2-7; cdr3_aa: CASSSGLALDEQYF
v_call: TRBV5-1; cdr3_length: 13; j_call: TRBJ1-2; cdr3_aa: CASSTGPDGGYTF
v_call: TRBV12-3/TRBV12-4; cdr3_length: 16; j_call: TRBJ2-3; cdr3_aa: CASSPRLAGVPDTQYF
v_call: TRBV28; cdr3_length: 14; j_call: TRBJ1-5; cdr3_aa: CASSLVQSNQPQHF
v_call: TRBV4-1; cdr3_length: 16; j_call: TRBJ2-1; cdr3_aa: CASSQAPGQGYNEQFF
v_call: TRBV6-5; cdr3_length: 15; j_call: TRBJ1-1; cdr3_aa: CASRYRDIENTEAFF
v_call: TRBV9; cdr3_length: 13; j_call: TRBJ1-2; cdr3_aa: CASSGTSNYGYTF
v_call: TRBV5-1; cdr3_length: 14; j_call: TRBJ1-6; cdr3_aa: CASSLGQHNSPLHF
v_call: TRBV20-1; cdr3_length: 16; j_call: TRBJ1-5; cdr3_aa: CSARTGLRNSNQPQHF
v_call: TRBV5-1; cdr3_length: 15; j_call: TRBJ2-4; cdr3_aa: CASSQPRTGGNIQYF
v_call: TRBV10-3; cdr3_length: 14; j_call: TRBJ2-7; cdr3_aa: CAISTGTNSYEQYF
v_call: TRBV27; cdr3_length: 14; j_call: TRBJ1-4; cdr3_aa: CASSDTGGYEKLFF
v_call: TRBV14; cdr3_length: 13; j_call: TRBJ1-1; cdr3_aa: CASRGSGFTEAFF
v_call: TRBV7-9; cdr3_length: 13; j_call: TRBJ2-7; cdr3_aa: CASSFDASYEQYF
v_call: TRBV7-3; cdr3_length: 14; j_call: TRBJ2-1; cdr3_aa: CASSNRDGNNEQFF
v_call: TRBV5-1; cdr3_length: 14; j_call: TRBJ2-1; cdr3_aa: CASSLLSGGGEQFF
v_call: TRBV21-1; cdr3_length: 14; j_call: TRBJ1-2; cdr3_aa: CASSTDIHNYGYTF
v_call: TRBV11-2; cdr3_length: 15; j_call: TRBJ2-1; cdr3_aa: CASSSRIASYNEQFF
v_call: TRBV18; cdr3_length: 12; j_call: TRBJ2-7; cdr3_aa: CASSRTDPEQYF
v_call: TRBV20-1; cdr3_length: 15; j_call: TRBJ1-1; cdr3_aa: CSARPPRGVNTEAFF
v_call: TRBV5-6; cdr3_length: 19; j_call: TRBJ2-2; cdr3_aa: CASSLPGLAARSNTGELFF
v_call: TRBV3-1; cdr3_length: 18; j_call: TRBJ2-2; cdr3_aa: CASSQDGWGLKDTGELFF
v_call: TRBV6-1; cdr3_length: 14; j_call: TRBJ2-7; cdr3_aa: CASSPDRVSYEQYF
v_call: TRBV4-1; cdr3_length: 16; j_call: TRBJ1-4; cdr3_aa: CASSQPLQGASVGLFF
v_call: TRBV14; cdr3_length: 17; j_call: TRBJ2-3; cdr3_aa: CASSHPGTSASTDTQYF
v_call: TRBV3-1; cdr3_length: 15; j_call: TRBJ2-2; cdr3_aa: CASSRSGSNTGELFF
v_call: TRBV6-5; cdr3_length: 15; j_call: TRBJ2-5; cdr3_aa: CAGSRTSANQETQYF
v_call: TRBV5-4; cdr3_length: 16; j_call: TRBJ2-3; cdr3_aa: CASSLASGGLADTQYF
v_call: TRBV28; cdr3_length: 15; j_call: TRBJ2-7; cdr3_aa: CASRAPSGSSYEQYF
v_call: TRBV12-3/TRBV12-4; cdr3_length: 15; j_call: TRBJ1-5; cdr3_aa: CASSGTGEGNQPQHF
v_call: TRBV18; cdr3_length: 14; j_call: TRBJ1-5; cdr3_aa: CASSPYRDDQPQHF
v_call: TRBV5-1; cdr3_length: 17; j_call: TRBJ2-2; cdr3_aa: CASFRGTSGSFAGELFF
v_call: TRBV27; cdr3_length: 16; j_call: TRBJ2-1; cdr3_aa: CASVGRLFFSYNEQFF
v_call: TRBV28; cdr3_length: 12; j_call: TRBJ2-7; cdr3_aa: CASRLVGYEQYF
v_call: TRBV9; cdr3_length: 15; j_call: TRBJ1-1; cdr3_aa: CASSPGGVINTEAFF
v_call: TRBV27; cdr3_length: 18; j_call: TRBJ2-2; cdr3_aa: CASSLSIVAQTNTGELFF
v_call: TRBV10-1; cdr3_length: 14; j_call: TRBJ1-1; cdr3_aa: CASSERGVGTEAFF
v_call: TRBV7-3; cdr3_length: 15; j_call: TRBJ2-1; cdr3_aa: CVSSQDGGSYNEQFF
v_call: TRBV28; cdr3_length: 15; j_call: TRBJ2-7; cdr3_aa: CASSPLRTATYEQYF
v_call: TRBV27; cdr3_length: 14; j_call: TRBJ2-3; cdr3_aa: CASSLSQSTDTQYF
v_call: TRBV6-5; cdr3_length: 15; j_call: TRBJ2-5; cdr3_aa: CASSHQGGSQETQYF
v_call: TRBV7-9; cdr3_length: 13; j_call: TRBJ2-1; cdr3_aa: CASSVYSDNEQFF
v_call: TRBV20-1; cdr3_length: 12; j_call: TRBJ2-7; cdr3_aa: CSASMSDYEQYF